This T cell receptor beta chain was documented in a study of response to subunit inactivated influenza vaccine. General study points: Each seasonal influenza vaccination, the authors suggested, recruits few new T cells.

Details on this clonotype: Its antigen remains unknown.

Germline CDR1 SQVTM, CDR2 ANQGSEA. The CDR3 spans 16 residues. Trimming removed 0 bases from V and 1 base from J, with 15 bases in between. In TCRdb, the RT-PCR reads were re-called with MiXCR into one record per CDR3 protein. The data contain 400,000 to 650,000 distinct CDR3 sequences, 7.2% of them singletons. This clonotype was sampled from a man between 50 and 75 years old who received an inactivated influenza vaccine. This specimen consisted of PBMCs from blood, obtained about 23 months after vaccination. The chain employs TRBV29-1 and TRBJ2-5; D ambiguous. Here the CDR3 reads CSVEDYSANFQETQYF. CDR3 in DNA: TGCAGCGTTGAAGATTACAGCGCGAACTTCCAAGAGACCCAGTACTTC. Full variable domain (outside the CDR3, taken from reference TRBV29-1 and TRBJ2-5): SAVISQKPSRDICQRGTSLTIQCQVDSQVTMMFWYRQQPGQSLTLIATANQGSEATYESGFVIDKFPISRPNLTFSTLTVSNMSPEDSSIYLCSVEDYSANFQETQYFGPGTRLLVL.